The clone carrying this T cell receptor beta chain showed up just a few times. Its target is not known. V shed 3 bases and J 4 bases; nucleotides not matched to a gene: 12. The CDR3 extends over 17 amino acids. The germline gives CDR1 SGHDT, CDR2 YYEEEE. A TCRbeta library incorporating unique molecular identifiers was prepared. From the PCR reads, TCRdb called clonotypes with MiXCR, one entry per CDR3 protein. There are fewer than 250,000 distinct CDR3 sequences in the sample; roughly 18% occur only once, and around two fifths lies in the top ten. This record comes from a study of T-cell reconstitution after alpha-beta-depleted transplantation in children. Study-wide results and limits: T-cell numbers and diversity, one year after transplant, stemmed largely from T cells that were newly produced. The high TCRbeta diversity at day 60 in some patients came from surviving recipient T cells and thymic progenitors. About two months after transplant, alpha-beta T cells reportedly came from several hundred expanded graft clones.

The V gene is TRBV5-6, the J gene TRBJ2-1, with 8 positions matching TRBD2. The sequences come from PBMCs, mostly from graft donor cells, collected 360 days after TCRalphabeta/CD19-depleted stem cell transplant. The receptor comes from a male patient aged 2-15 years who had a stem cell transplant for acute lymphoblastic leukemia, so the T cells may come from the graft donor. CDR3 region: CASSSSSGIGPYNEQFF. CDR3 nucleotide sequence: TGTGCCAGCAGCTCGAGTAGCGGGATAGGTCCGTACAATGAGCAGTTCTTC.